This T cell receptor beta chain was observed in a study of T cell responses to AZD1222 COVID-19 vaccine. CDR1 and CDR2 from the germline V gene are SGHDT and YYEEEE. The CDR3 runs 11 residues. V was trimmed by 0 bases and J by 4 bases, leaving 2 bases between them. Turning to this clone: Additional DNA sequences in this sample encode the identical CDR3.

Repertoires were generated with immunoSEQ multiplex PCR, while TCRdb's copy carries only in-frame clones and drops some. The sample consists of about 130,000 clones, roughly 93% of them appearing once. The chain employs TRBV5-6 and TRBJ2-7; D gene ambiguous. This receptor was taken from an adult who received the AZD1222 COVID-19 vaccine. Source: peripheral blood, taken 28 days after the second AZD1222 dose. In nucleotides, the CDR3 is TGTGCCAGCAGCTTGGGTTACGAGCAGTACTTC. This translates into CASSLGYEQYF.